These 26 T cell receptor beta chains share one sample of origin, sequenced in a study of blood T cell repertoires in COVID-19. This table comes from immunoSEQ multiplex PCR, and its TCRdb copy is limited to in-frame clones, with some not included. The sample has about 430,000 clones, about 88% seen once. Sample: PBMCs or T cells enriched from blood (not recorded which). The receptors were sampled from a young woman who had been exposed to COVID-19.

The V call is TRBV28, the J call TRBJ2-7; D is possibly TRBD2 (5 bases). The CDR3 contains 15 residues. Germline CDR1 is MDHEN and CDR2 is SYDVKM. Trimming cost V 3 bases and J 0 bases, with 12 bases left between them. The CDR3 DNA reads TGTGCCAGCAGTTTTCCCCCCGGGGTCTCCTACGAGCAGTACTTC. This sequence encodes CASSFPPGVSYEQYF.

This clone was counted a single time. This sequence joins TRBV9 and TRBJ1-1, with TRBD1 matching over 8 bases. V shed 4 bases, J shed 1 base, and the junction held 6 bases outside the gene matches. The germline gives CDR1 SGDLS, CDR2 YYNGEE. The CDR3 consists of 15 residues. CDR3 DNA: TGTGCCAGCAGCCCCGCCGGGACAGGGAACACTGAAGCTTTCTTT. As protein: CASSPAGTGNTEAFF.

V is TRBV7-9 and J is TRBJ2-5; D is unclear. This CDR3 spans 14 amino acids. The germline V gene has CDR1 SEHNR and CDR2 FQNEAQ (reference sequence). Trimming stripped 5 bases from V and 5 bases from J, with 15 bases between. CDR3 residues: CASSRSSARETQYF. The DNA of the CDR3 is TGTGCCAGCAGCCGTTCATCCGCCAGGGAGACCCAGTACTTC.

This rearrangement joins TRBV4-1 to TRBJ2-3; TRBD2 aligns across 13 bases. This CDR3 has 15 residues. Trimming cost V 7 bases and J 3 bases; bases outside gene matches: 4. Germline V lookup: CDR1 MGHRA, CDR2 YSYEKL. CDR3 nucleotide sequence: TGCGCCAGCACGGGGGGACTAGCGGGGACAGATACGCAGTATTTT. This codes for CASTGGLAGTDTQYF.

The chain is built from TRBV7-9 and TRBJ2-3; TRBD1 agrees at 8 bases. After removal of 5 bases from V and 4 bases from J, the junction contained 8 bases not matched to a gene. The germline CDR1 and CDR2 sequences are SEHNR and FQNEAQ (reference sequence). This CDR3 is built from 15 residues. The CDR3 coding sequence is TGTGCCAGCAGCCTCCAGGGGGCGCAGGCAGATACGCAGTATTTT. Translated: CASSLQGAQADTQYF.

J is TRBJ2-1 and V is TRBV5-1, with 8 bases that match TRBD1. The germline V gene encodes CDR1 SGHRS and CDR2 YFSETQ. Germline trimming cut 4 bases from V and 4 bases from J; bases unmatched to any gene: 10. This CDR3 contains 16 residues. The CDR3: CASSLLDRGTYNEQFF. Written as DNA, the CDR3 is TGCGCCAGCAGCCTACTAGACAGGGGAACTTACAATGAGCAGTTCTTC.

This clone was seen just once. V gene TRBV28 combines with J gene TRBJ2-1; maybe TRBD2 (5 bases). CDR1 MDHEN and CDR2 SYDVKM come from the germline V gene. The CDR3 extends over 16 amino acids. Trimming pared 5 bases from V and 4 bases from J, leaving 18 bases between. The DNA for the CDR3 is TGTGCCAGCAGTAAAACGGCCGCACGCGGGTACAATGAGCAGTTCTTC. Translated, it gives CASSKTAARGYNEQFF.

The J gene is TRBJ1-2, the V gene TRBV5-1; no definite D call. Germline V gives CDR1 SGHRS, CDR2 YFSETQ. CDR3 length: 14 residues. V shed 1 base and J shed 3 bases, with 10 bases lying between them. In DNA form, the CDR3 reads TGCGCCAGCAGCTTGATCGGCGGAGACTATGGCTACACCTTC. Its protein product is CASSLIGGDYGYTF.

The chain has TRBV6-5 and TRBJ1-1; TRBD1 is a possible D gene (6 bases). Trimming removed 2 bases from V and 2 bases from J, with 12 bases in between. CDR1 MNHEY and CDR2 SVGAGI come from the germline V gene. The CDR3 is 15 amino acids. The CDR3 sequence is CASSYPGQFNTEAFF. CDR3 nucleotides: TGTGCCAGCAGTTACCCCGGACAGTTTAACACTGAAGCTTTCTTT.

The chain carries TRBV5-1 and TRBJ2-3; 8 bases align to TRBD2. Germline trimming cut 3 bases from V and 3 bases from J; bases unmatched to any gene: 12. The CDR3 runs 17 residues. In germline, CDR1 is SGHRS, CDR2 YFSETQ. CDR3 coding DNA: TGCGCCAGCAGCTCCGGGACTAGGGGAGGACCTACAGATACGCAGTATTTT. Translation gives CASSSGTRGGPTDTQYF.

This clone has a single count. The chain couples TRBV19 to TRBJ2-7; maybe TRBD1 (5 bases). Looked up from germline, CDR1 is LNHDA and CDR2 is SQIVND (reference sequence). V was pared by 7 bases and J by 4 bases, with 23 bases between. This CDR3 region has 16 residues. In DNA, the CDR3 is TGTGCCAGTAAAGGTAGGGGTACCGTTCCCCGGTACGAGCAGTACTTC. Encoded protein: CASKGRGTVPRYEQYF.

The gene calls are TRBV5-8 and TRBJ2-7; a possible D gene is TRBD2 (6 bases). This CDR3 has 14 amino acids. With 0 bases removed from V and 2 bases from J, the gap between germline ends came to 9 bases. Germline CDR1 SGHTS, CDR2 YDEGEE. The CDR3 spells CASSLGRGPYEQYF. The CDR3 DNA follows: TGTGCCAGCAGCTTGGGGAGGGGTCCCTACGAGCAGTACTTC.

V is TRBV28 and J is TRBJ1-2, with a possible D match to TRBD1 (5 bases). The CDR3 covers 13 residues. Trimming took off 7 bases at V and 6 bases at J, with 15 bases between the two ends. Germline CDR1 and CDR2: MDHEN and SYDVKM. CDR3 nucleotide sequence: TGTGCCAGCAAACTGACAGAGTTAAATGGCTACACCTTC. It specifies CASKLTELNGYTF.

This clone was counted a few times. The chain combines TRBV19 with TRBJ2-3; 8 bases agree with TRBD1. This CDR3 comprises 14 residues. Germline trimming cut 7 bases from V and 3 bases from J; bases unmatched to any gene: 6. CDR1 and CDR2 from the germline V gene are LNHDA and SQIVND (reference sequence). In nucleotides, the CDR3 is TGTGCCAGTAACACAGGGGGAGAAACAGATACGCAGTATTTT. It encodes CASNTGGETDTQYF.

This clone was picked up a small number of times. The V call is TRBV5-6, the J call TRBJ2-7, with TRBD2 matching 13 bases. The germline gives CDR1 SGHDT, CDR2 YYEEEE. Trimming took 2 bases from V and 0 from J; bases not matched to a gene: 8. The CDR3 spans 18 residues. CDR3: CASSFSRTSGGRSYEQYF. CDR3 nucleotide sequence: TGTGCCAGCAGCTTCTCGCGGACTAGCGGGGGACGCTCCTACGAGCAGTACTTC. Based on the CDR3 plus reference TRBV5-6 and TRBJ2-7, the full variable domain is DAGVTQSPTHLIKTRGQQVTLRCSPKSGHDTVSWYQQALGQGPQFIFQYYEEEERQRGNFPDRFSGHQFPNYSSELNVNALLLGDSALYLCASSFSRTSGGRSYEQYFGPGTRLTVT.

This chain links TRBV7-2 with TRBJ1-5; 9 bases fit TRBD1. The CDR3 is made up of 16 amino acids. Trimming removed 1 base from V and 6 bases from J; junction bases left unmatched: 7. Germline V gene data show CDR1 as SGHTA and CDR2 as FQGNSA. In nucleotides, the CDR3 is TGTGCCAGCAGCTTAGGTTCGACAGGGGGAATTCAGCCCCAGCATTTT. This encodes CASSLGSTGGIQPQHF.

In its sample, this clone was seen a few times. The chain has TRBV5-6 and TRBJ1-2; D is perhaps TRBD1 (6 bases). V was pared by 5 bases and J by 5 bases, with 10 bases between. CDR1 SGHDT and CDR2 YYEEEE come from the germline V gene. The CDR3 covers 12 residues. This CDR3 reads CASSPGEYGYTF. CDR3 in DNA: TGTGCCAGCAGTCCAGGGGAGTATGGCTACACCTTC.

V is TRBV19 and J is TRBJ1-3; D ambiguous. Germline-derived CDR1 and CDR2 are LNHDA and SQIVND (reference sequence). V was trimmed by 6 bases and J by 3 bases, leaving 15 bases between them. CDR3 length: 15 amino acids. CDR3: CASSPGMTRGNTIYF. The CDR3, as DNA: TGTGCCAGTAGCCCGGGGATGACCCGTGGAAACACCATATATTTT.

CDR3 nucleotides: TGTGCCAGCAGTGAGGAGTCGGGACAGACCTTAGAGTCCTACGAGCAGTACTTC. The encoded protein is CASSEESGQTLESYEQYF. The rearrangement uses TRBV2 and TRBJ2-7; 7 nucleotides match TRBD1. The CDR3 extends over 18 amino acids. Germline-derived CDR1 and CDR2 are SNHLY and FYNNEI. V was clipped by 3 bases and J by 1 base; unmatched bases: 15.

In this sample, this clone turned up once. CDR3 sequence: CASSLRASGKETQYF. DNA of the CDR3: TGTGCCAGCAGCTTAAGGGCTAGCGGAAAAGAGACCCAGTACTTC. The chain is built from TRBV7-7 and TRBJ2-5; TRBD2 matches 7 bases. Germline CDR1 reads SSHAT; CDR2 reads FNYEAQ (reference sequence). V was pared by 2 bases and J by 3 bases, with 6 bases of the junction left unmatched. The CDR3 extends over 15 amino acids.

The chain joins TRBV29-1 to TRBJ2-7, with 9 bases that match TRBD2. J was trimmed by 5 bases and V by 2 bases; bases with no gene match: 16. The CDR3 consists of 17 residues. CDR1 SQVTM and CDR2 ANQGSEA come from the germline V gene. The chain's CDR3 is CSVESGGNGILRNEQYF. The CDR3 bases are TGCAGCGTTGAAAGCGGGGGGAATGGTATTCTTCGAAACGAGCAGTACTTC.

This clone was recorded a few times. V gene TRBV6-1 combines with J gene TRBJ2-3; 7 bases are a match to TRBD2. Germline loops: CDR1 MNHNS, CDR2 SASEGT. The CDR3 has 15 residues. Trimming cost V 1 base and J 4 bases; bases outside gene matches: 5. The CDR3 loop is CASSEGSGGADTQYF. The CDR3 region has the DNA TGTGCCAGCAGTGAAGGGTCTGGGGGGGCAGATACGCAGTATTTT.

The chain carries TRBV27 and TRBJ2-7, with TRBD2 matching 10 bases. This CDR3 spans 16 amino acids. Per the germline V gene, CDR1 is MNHEY and CDR2 is SMNVEV (reference sequence). Losses at the gene ends were 5 bases for V and 7 bases for J; bases not matched to a gene: 14. CDR3 amino acids: CASSTTRAGGPGEQYF. Here the CDR3 DNA reads TGTGCCAGCAGTACGACCCGAGCGGGAGGGCCGGGGGAGCAGTACTTC.

The chain couples TRBV11-2 to TRBJ2-3, with 8 nucleotides matching TRBD2. The germline gives CDR1 SGHAT, CDR2 FQNNGV. The CDR3 contains 15 residues. The V gene end was trimmed by 0 bases and the J gene end by 2 bases; junction bases not matched to a gene: 1. The CDR3 loop is CASSLDSGNTDTQYF. The CDR3 DNA follows: TGTGCCAGCAGCTTAGATAGCGGGAACACAGATACGCAGTATTTT.

The chain carries TRBV7-9 and TRBJ2-7, with 11 bases aligning to TRBD2. Losses at the gene ends were 5 bases for V and 7 bases for J; bases not matched to a gene: 7. This CDR3 is built from 14 residues. Germline CDR1 and CDR2: SEHNR and FQNEAQ (reference sequence). The chain's CDR3 is CASSPPTSGVEQYF. DNA of the CDR3: TGTGCCAGCAGCCCACCGACTAGCGGGGTTGAGCAGTACTTC.

The rearrangement links TRBV13 to TRBJ1-4, with TRBD1 matching 7 bases. V trimming: 5 bases; J trimming: 7 bases; junction bases outside the gene matches: 7. The CDR3 covers 14 residues. Per the germline V gene, CDR1 is PRHDT and CDR2 is FYEKMQ (reference sequence). The DNA for the CDR3 is TGTGCCAGCAGCCAAGGTGACAGGGTTGAAAAACTGTTTTTT. It codes for CASSQGDRVEKLFF. Full variable domain (outside the CDR3, taken from reference TRBV13 and TRBJ1-4): AAGVIQSPRHLIKEKRETATLKCYPIPRHDTVYWYQQGPGQDPQFLISFYEKMQSDKGSIPDRFSAQQFSDYHSELNMSSLELGDSALYFCASSQGDRVEKLFFGSGTQLSVL.